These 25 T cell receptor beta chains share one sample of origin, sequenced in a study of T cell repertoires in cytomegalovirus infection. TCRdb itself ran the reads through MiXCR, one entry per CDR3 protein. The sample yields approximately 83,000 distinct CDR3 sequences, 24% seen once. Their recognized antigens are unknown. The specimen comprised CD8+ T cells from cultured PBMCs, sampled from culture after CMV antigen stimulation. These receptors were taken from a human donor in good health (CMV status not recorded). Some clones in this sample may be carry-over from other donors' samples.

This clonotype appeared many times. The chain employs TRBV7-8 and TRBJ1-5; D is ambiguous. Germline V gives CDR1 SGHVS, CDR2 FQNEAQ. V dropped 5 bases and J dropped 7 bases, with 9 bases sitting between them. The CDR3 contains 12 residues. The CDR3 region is CASSPPGQPQHF. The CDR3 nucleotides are TGTGCCAGCAGCCCTCCCGGCCAGCCCCAGCATTTT.

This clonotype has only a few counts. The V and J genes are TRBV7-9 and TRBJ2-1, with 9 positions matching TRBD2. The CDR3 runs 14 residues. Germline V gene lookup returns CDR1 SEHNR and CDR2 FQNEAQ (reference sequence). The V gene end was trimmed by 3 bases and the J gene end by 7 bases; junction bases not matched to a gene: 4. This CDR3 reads CASSFLTSGNEQFF. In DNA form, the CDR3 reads TGTGCCAGCAGCTTTCTGACTAGCGGTAATGAGCAGTTCTTC.

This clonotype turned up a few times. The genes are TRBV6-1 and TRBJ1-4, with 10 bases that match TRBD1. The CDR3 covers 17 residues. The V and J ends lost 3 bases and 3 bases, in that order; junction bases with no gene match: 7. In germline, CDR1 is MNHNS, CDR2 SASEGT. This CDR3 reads CASSEPTGGLSNEKLFF. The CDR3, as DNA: TGTGCCAGCAGTGAGCCGACAGGGGGCCTGTCTAATGAAAAACTGTTTTTT.

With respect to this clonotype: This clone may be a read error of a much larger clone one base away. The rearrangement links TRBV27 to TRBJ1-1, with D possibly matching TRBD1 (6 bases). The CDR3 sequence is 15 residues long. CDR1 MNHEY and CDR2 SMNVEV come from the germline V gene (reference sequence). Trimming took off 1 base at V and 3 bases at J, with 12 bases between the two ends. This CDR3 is CASSLFRTAYTEAFF. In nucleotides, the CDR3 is TGTGCCAGCAGTTTATTCCGGACAGCGTACACTGAAGCTTTCTTT.

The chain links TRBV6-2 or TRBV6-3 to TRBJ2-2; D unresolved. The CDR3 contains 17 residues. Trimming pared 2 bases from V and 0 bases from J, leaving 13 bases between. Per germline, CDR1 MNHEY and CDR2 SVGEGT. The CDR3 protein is CASSYPTLRPNTGELFF. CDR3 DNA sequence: TGTGCCAGCAGTTACCCTACCCTACGGCCGAACACCGGGGAGCTGTTTTTT.

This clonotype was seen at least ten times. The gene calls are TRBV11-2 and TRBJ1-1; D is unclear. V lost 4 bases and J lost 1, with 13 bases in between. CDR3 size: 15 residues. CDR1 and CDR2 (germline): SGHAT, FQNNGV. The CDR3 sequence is CASSYYASENTEAFF. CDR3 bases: TGTGCCAGCAGCTATTATGCCTCGGAGAACACTGAAGCTTTCTTT.

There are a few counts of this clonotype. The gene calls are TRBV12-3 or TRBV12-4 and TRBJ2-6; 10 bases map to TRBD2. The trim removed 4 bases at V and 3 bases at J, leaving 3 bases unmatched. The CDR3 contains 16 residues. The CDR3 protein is CASSWTSGDGANVLTF. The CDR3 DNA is TGTGCCAGCAGTTGGACTAGCGGAGATGGGGCCAACGTCCTGACTTTC.

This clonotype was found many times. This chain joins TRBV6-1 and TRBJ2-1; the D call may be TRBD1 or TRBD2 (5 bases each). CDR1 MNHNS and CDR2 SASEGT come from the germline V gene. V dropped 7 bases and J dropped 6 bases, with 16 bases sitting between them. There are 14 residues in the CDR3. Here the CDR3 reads CASTPGLEVNEQFF. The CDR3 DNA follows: TGTGCCAGCACCCCGGGGCTGGAGGTCAATGAGCAGTTCTTC.

CDR3 nucleotide sequence: TGTGCCAGTGCCCTCGGCGGCGACTACGAGCAGTACTTC. Its protein is CASALGGDYEQYF. V usage is TRBV11-1 and J usage is TRBJ2-7; D is undetermined. Trimming removed 9 bases from V and 3 bases from J, with 15 bases in between. Germline V gene sequence: CDR1 SGHAT, CDR2 FQDESV (reference sequence). The CDR3 is 13 amino acids.

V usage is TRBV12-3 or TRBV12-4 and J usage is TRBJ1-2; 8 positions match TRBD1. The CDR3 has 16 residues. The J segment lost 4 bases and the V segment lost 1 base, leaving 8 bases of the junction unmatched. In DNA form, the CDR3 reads TGTGCCAGCAGTTTAGACAGGGGGTCGATCATCTATGGCTACACCTTC. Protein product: CASSLDRGSIIYGYTF.

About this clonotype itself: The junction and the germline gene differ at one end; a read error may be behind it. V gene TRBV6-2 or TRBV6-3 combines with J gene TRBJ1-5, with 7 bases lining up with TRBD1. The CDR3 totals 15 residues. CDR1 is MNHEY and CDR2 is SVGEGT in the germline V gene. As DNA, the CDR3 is TGTGCCAGCAGAGGATTCGGACGCCACAGGGGCCCTGTGAGTTTT. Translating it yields CASRGFGRHRGPVSF.

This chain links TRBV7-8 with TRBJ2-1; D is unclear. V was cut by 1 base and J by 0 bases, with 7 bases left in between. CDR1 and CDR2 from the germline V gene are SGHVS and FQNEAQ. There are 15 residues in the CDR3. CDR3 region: CASSLGRTSYNEQFF. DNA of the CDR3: TGTGCCAGCAGCTTAGGGCGGACCTCCTACAATGAGCAGTTCTTC.

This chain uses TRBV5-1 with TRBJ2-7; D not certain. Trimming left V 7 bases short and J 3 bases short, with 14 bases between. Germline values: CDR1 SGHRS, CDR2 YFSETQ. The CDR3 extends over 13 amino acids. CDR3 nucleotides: TGCGCCAGCGGTCGTGGAACAGACTACGAGCAGTACTTC. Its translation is CASGRGTDYEQYF.

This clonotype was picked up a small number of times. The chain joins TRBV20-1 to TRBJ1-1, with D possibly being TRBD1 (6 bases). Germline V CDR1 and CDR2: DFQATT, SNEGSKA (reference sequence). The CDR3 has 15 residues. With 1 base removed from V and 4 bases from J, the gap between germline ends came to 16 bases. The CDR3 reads CSARVSGQKFTEAFF. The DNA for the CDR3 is TGCAGTGCTAGAGTGTCCGGACAGAAATTCACTGAAGCTTTCTTT.

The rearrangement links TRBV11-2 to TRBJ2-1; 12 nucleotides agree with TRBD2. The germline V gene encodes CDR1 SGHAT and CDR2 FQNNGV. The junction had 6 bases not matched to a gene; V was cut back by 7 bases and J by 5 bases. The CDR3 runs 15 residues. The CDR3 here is CASTLLAGGHNEQFF. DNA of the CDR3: TGTGCCAGCACCCTACTAGCGGGAGGACACAATGAGCAGTTCTTC.

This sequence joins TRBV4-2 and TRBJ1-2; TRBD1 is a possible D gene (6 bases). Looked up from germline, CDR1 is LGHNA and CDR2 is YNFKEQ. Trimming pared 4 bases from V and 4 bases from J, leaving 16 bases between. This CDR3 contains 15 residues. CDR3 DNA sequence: TGTGCCAGCAGCCTAAAGGGAGGACAGACCTATGGCTACACCTTC. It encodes CASSLKGGQTYGYTF.

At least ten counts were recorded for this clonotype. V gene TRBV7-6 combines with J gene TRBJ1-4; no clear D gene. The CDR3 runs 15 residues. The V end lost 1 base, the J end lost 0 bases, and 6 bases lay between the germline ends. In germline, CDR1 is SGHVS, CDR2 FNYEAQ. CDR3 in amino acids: CASSLVTATNEKLFF. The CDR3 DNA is TGTGCCAGCAGCTTAGTAACAGCAACTAATGAAAAACTGTTTTTT.

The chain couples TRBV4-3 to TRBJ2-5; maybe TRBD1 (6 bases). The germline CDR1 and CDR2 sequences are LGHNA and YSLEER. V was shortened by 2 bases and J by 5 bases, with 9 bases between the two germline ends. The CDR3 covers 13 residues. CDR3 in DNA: TGCGCCAGCAGCCAATCAAGGGGGGAGACCCAGTACTTC. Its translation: CASSQSRGETQYF.

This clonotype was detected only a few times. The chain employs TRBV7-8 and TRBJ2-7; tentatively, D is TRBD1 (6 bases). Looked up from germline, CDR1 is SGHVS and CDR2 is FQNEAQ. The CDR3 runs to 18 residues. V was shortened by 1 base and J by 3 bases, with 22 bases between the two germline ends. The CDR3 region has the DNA TGTGCCAGCAGCTTAGTGGAGACAGGCCGACGGTTTGACTACGAGCAGTACTTC. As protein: CASSLVETGRRFDYEQYF.

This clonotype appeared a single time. CDR3 loop: CASSLLGWRTDTQYF. In DNA, the CDR3 is TGTGCCAGCAGTTTATTGGGGTGGCGGACAGATACGCAGTATTTT. The chain has TRBV27 and TRBJ2-3; D not resolved. Germline assignment: CDR1 MNHEY and CDR2 SMNVEV (reference sequence). The CDR3 consists of 15 residues. V lost 1 base and J 3 bases, leaving 11 bases between the germline ends.

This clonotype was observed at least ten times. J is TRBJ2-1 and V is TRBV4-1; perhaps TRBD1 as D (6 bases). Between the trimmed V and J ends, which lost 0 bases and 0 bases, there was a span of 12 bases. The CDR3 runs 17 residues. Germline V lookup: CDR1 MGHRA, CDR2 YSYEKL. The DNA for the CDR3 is TGCGCCAGCAGCCAAGATCGGACAGATTACTCCTACAATGAGCAGTTCTTC. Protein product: CASSQDRTDYSYNEQFF.

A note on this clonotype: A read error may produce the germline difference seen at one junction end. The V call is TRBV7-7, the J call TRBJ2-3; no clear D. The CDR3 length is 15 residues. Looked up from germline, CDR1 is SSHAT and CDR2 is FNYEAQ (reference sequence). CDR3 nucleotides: TGTGCTAGCAGCCCGGTCGCGGTTTCCACAGATACGCAGTATTTT. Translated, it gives CASSPVAVSTDTQYF.

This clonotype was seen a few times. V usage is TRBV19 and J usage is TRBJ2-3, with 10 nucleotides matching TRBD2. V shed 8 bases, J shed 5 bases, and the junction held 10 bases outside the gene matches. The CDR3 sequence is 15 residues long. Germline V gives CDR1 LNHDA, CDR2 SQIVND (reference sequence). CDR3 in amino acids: CASRERGGIGDTQYF. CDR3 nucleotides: TGTGCCAGTCGAGAGCGGGGGGGAATTGGAGATACGCAGTATTTT.

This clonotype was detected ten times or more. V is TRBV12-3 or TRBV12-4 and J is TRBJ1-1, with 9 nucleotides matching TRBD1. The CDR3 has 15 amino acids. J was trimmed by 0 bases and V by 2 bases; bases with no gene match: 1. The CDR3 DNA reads TGTGCCAGCAGTTTACGGACAGGGGTGAACACTGAAGCTTTCTTT. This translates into CASSLRTGVNTEAFF.

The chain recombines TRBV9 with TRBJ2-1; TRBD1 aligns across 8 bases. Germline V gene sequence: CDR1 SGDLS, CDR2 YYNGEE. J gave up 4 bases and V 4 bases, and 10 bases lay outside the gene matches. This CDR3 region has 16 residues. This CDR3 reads CASSPSTGVQYNEQFF. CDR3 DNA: TGTGCCAGCAGCCCCTCGACAGGGGTCCAGTACAATGAGCAGTTCTTC.